This T cell receptor beta chain was captured by sequencing in a study of OX40 agonist ivuxolimab in advanced cancers. Study context: The study treated patients with ivuxolimab, an agonistic anti-OX40 (CD134) antibody. Those treated in dose escalation had hepatocellular carcinoma, melanoma, renal cell cancer or head and neck cancer.

Produced via immunoSEQ multiplex PCR; TCRdb's table is partial and in-frame only. Found here are nearly 80,000 clones, 70% to 85% of them singletons; the top ten hold around 3.5%. Trimming removed 5 bases from V and 4 bases from J, with 9 bases in between. Germline loops: CDR1 SGHTA, CDR2 FQGTGA. The CDR3 covers 13 residues. This chain connects TRBV7-3 to TRBJ2-1; D possibly corresponds to TRBD2 (5 bases). The material was CD4+ or CD8+ T cells sorted from blood, obtained in a trial of the OX40 agonist ivuxolimab. The TCR originated in an adult with an advanced solid tumor such as melanoma, head and neck, liver or kidney cancer. This CDR3 is CASSQDSYNEQFF. In nucleotides, the CDR3 is TGTGCCAGCAGCCAGGACTCTTACAATGAGCAGTTCTTC. The full variable domain, completed using reference TRBV7-3 and TRBJ2-1, is GAGVSQTPSNKVTEKGKYVELRCDPISGHTALYWYRQSLGQGPEFLIYFQGTGAADDSGLPNDRFFAVRPEGSVSTLKIQRTERGDSAVYLCASSQDSYNEQFFGPGTRLTVL.